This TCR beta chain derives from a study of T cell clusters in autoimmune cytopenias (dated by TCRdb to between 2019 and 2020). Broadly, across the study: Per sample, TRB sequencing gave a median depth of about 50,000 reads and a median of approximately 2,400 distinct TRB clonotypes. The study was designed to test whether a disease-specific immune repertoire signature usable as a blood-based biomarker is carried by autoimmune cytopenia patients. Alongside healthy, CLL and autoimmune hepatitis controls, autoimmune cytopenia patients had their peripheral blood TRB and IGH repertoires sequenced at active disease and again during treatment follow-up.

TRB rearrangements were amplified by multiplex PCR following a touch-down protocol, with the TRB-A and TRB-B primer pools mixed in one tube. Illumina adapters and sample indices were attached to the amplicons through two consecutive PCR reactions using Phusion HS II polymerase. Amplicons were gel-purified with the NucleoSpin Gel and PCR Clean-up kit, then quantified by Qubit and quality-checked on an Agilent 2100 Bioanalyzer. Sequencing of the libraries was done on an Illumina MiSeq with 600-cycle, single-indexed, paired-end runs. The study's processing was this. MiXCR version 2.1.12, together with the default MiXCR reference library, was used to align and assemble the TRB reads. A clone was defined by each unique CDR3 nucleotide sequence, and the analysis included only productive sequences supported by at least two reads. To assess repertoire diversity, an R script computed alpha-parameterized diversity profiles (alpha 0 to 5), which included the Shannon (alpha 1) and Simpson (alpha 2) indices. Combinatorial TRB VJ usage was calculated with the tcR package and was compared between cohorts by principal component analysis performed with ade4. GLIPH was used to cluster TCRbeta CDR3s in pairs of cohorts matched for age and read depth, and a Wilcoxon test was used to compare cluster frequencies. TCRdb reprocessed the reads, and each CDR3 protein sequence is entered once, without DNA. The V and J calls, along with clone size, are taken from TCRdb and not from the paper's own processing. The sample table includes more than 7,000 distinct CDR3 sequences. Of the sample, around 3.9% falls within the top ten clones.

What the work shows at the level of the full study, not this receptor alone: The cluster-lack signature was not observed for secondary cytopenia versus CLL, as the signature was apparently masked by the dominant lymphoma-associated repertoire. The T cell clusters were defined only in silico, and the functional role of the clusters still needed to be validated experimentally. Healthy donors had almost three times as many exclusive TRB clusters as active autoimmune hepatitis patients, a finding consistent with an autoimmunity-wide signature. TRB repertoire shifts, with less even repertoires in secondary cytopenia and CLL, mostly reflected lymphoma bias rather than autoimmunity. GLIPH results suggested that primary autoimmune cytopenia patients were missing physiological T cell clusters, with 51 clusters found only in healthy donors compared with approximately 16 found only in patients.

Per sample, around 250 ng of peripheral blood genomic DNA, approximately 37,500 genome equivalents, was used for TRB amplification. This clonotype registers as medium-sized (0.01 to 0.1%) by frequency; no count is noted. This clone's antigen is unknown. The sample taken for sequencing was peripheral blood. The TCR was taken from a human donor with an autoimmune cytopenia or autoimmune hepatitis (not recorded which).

The CDR3 in this case is CASSLQGRNSPLHF. The receptor chain draws on TRBV19 and TRBJ1-6; the D call of TRBD1 rests on TCRdb alone, since no DNA is present to check it. The CDR3 measures 14 amino acids from cysteine to phenylalanine. The DNA is not on file. For CDR1 and CDR2, the germline V gene (reference sequence) lists LNHDA and SQIVND.